The 21 T cell receptor beta chains presented below share a single source sample, sequenced in a study of T cell changes during pregnancy in multiple sclerosis. Libraries were prepared by immunoSEQ multiplex PCR; TCRdb keeps only in-frame clonotypes and omits some of them. Of 90,000 to 100,000 clones detected, 92% appear once; the ten largest clones hold 1.5%. The specimen was peripheral blood, collected in the first trimester of pregnancy. The receptors were gathered from a female donor with multiple sclerosis, enrolled in a pregnancy study.

V and J are TRBV5-5 and TRBJ1-5; unclear D gene. With 0 bases removed from V and 5 bases from J, the gap between germline ends came to 6 bases. CDR1 SGHKS and CDR2 YYEKEE come from the germline V gene (reference sequence). This CDR3 region has 13 residues. CDR3 protein: CASSLGVDQPQHF. DNA for the CDR3: TGTGCCAGCAGCTTGGGAGTCGATCAGCCCCAGCATTTT.

This chain links TRBV6-6 with TRBJ2-3, with D possibly being TRBD1 (6 bases). This CDR3 contains 15 residues. From germline, CDR1 is MNHNY and CDR2 SVGAGI (reference sequence). V gave up 6 bases and J gave up 0 bases, with 13 bases separating them. CDR3 region: CASRHRVTSTDTQYF. The CDR3, as DNA: TGTGCCAGCAGGCACAGGGTAACTAGCACAGATACGCAGTATTTT.

The chain employs TRBV5-4 and TRBJ2-3; possible D gene TRBD2, 6 bases. The CDR3 consists of 14 residues. The germline V and J ends were trimmed by 4 bases and 1 base, with 10 bases remaining between them. Germline lookup yields CDR1 SGHNT and CDR2 YYREEE (reference sequence). CDR3 DNA: TGTGCCAGCAGCCCGCCGGGAGGCACAGATACGCAGTATTTT. Amino acid sequence: CASSPPGGTDTQYF. The full variable domain, completed using reference TRBV5-4 and TRBJ2-3, is ETGVTQSPTHLIKTRGQQVTLRCSSQSGHNTVSWYQQALGQGPQFIFQYYREEENGRGNFPPRFSGLQFPNYSSELNVNALELDDSALYLCASSPPGGTDTQYFGPGTRLTVL.

The CDR3 region has the DNA TGTGCTAGTGGTTTCACACAGGAGACTGAAGCTTTCTTT. Its translation: CASGFTQETEAFF. The chain employs TRBV12-5 and TRBJ1-1; D may be TRBD1 (5 bases). The CDR3 sequence is 13 residues long. The V end was cut by 3 bases, the J end by 5 bases, with 10 bases between. Germline V gives CDR1 LGHNT, CDR2 FRNRAP. Full variable domain (outside the CDR3, taken from reference TRBV12-5 and TRBJ1-1): DARVTQTPRHKVTEMGQEVTMRCQPILGHNTVFWYRQTMMQGLELLAYFRNRAPLDDSGMPKDRFSAEMPDATLATLKIQPSEPRDSAVYFCASGFTQETEAFFGQGTRLTVV.

This sequence joins TRBV2 and TRBJ2-3; 7 positions agree with TRBD2. The germline V gene has CDR1 SNHLY and CDR2 FYNNEI. Losses at the gene ends were 0 bases for V and 2 bases for J; bases not matched to a gene: 8. The CDR3 has 17 residues. CDR3 residues: CASSEARVGLPTDTQYF. In DNA form, the CDR3 reads TGTGCCAGCAGTGAAGCTAGGGTGGGACTACCCACAGATACGCAGTATTTT.

The CDR3 loop is CASSLVPDYGYTF. The CDR3 coding sequence is TGTGCCAGCAGCTTGGTGCCAGACTATGGCTACACCTTC. The rearrangement joins TRBV5-4 to TRBJ1-2, with D uncertain. The germline V and J ends were trimmed by 0 bases and 3 bases, with 6 bases remaining between them. The CDR3 spans 13 residues. Looked up from germline, CDR1 is SGHNT and CDR2 is YYREEE (reference sequence).

The chain uses TRBV18 and TRBJ1-1; D possibly corresponds to TRBD1 (6 bases). V lost 6 bases and J lost 11, with 16 bases in between. Germline-derived CDR1 and CDR2 are KGHSH and LQKENI. CDR3 length: 12 residues. CDR3 sequence: CASSPQGLDAFF. The CDR3 region has the DNA TGTGCCAGCTCCCCCCAGGGGCTAGATGCTTTCTTT.

The chain couples TRBV7-2 to TRBJ2-3; 10 bases fit TRBD2. Germline loops: CDR1 SGHTA, CDR2 FQGNSA. There are 17 residues in the CDR3. The ends lost 5 bases at V and 5 bases at J; junction bases unmatched: 13. The CDR3 spells CASSHGAAGGPGDTQYF. CDR3 nucleotides: TGTGCCAGCAGCCACGGGGCAGCGGGAGGGCCTGGAGATACGCAGTATTTT. Complete variable domain (other parts from reference TRBV7-2 and TRBJ2-3): GAGVSQSPSNKVTEKGKDVELRCDPISGHTALYWYRQSLGQGLEFLIYFQGNSAPDKSGLPSDRFSAERTGGSVSTLTIQRTQQEDSAVYLCASSHGAAGGPGDTQYFGPGTRLTVL.

The chain is built from TRBV28 and TRBJ2-5; TRBD2 might be the D (7 bases). Germline V CDR1 and CDR2: MDHEN, SYDVKM. The CDR3 extends over 15 amino acids. V was trimmed by 3 bases and J by 2 bases, leaving 13 bases between them. CDR3 DNA sequence: TGTGCCAGCAGTTTTCGGGGGGCGCTACAAGAGACCCAGTACTTC. This codes for CASSFRGALQETQYF.

This chain links TRBV7-9 with TRBJ1-5, with 12 bases that match TRBD1. CDR1 and CDR2 (germline): SEHNR, FQNEAQ (reference sequence). J was trimmed by 8 bases and V by 6 bases; bases with no gene match: 8. This CDR3 contains 15 residues. CDR3 sequence reads: CASSLGTGGFEPQHF. CDR3 DNA sequence: TGTGCCAGCAGTCTTGGGACAGGGGGCTTTGAGCCCCAGCATTTT.

This chain connects TRBV5-1 to TRBJ2-7, with a weak D call TRBD1 (6 bases). This CDR3 contains 14 residues. Germline V gene sequence: CDR1 SGHRS, CDR2 YFSETQ. The ends were cut back, 0 bases at V and 3 bases at J, with 10 bases in the middle. CDR3 sequence: CASSLEGDNYEQYF. The CDR3 nucleotides are TGCGCCAGCAGCTTGGAGGGGGACAACTACGAGCAGTACTTC.

This chain joins TRBV28 and TRBJ2-7; no clear D. The length of the CDR3 is 11 residues. Trimming cost V 6 bases and J 2 bases, with 5 bases left between them. The germline CDR1 and CDR2 sequences are MDHEN and SYDVKM. CDR3 loop: CASRSPYEQYF. For the CDR3, the DNA is TGTGCCAGCAGGAGTCCCTACGAGCAGTACTTC.

The V call is TRBV5-1, the J call TRBJ2-2, with 8 bases lining up with TRBD2. CDR1 is SGHRS, CDR2 YFSETQ, per germline. Losses at the gene ends were 4 bases for V and 4 bases for J; bases not matched to a gene: 9. The CDR3 extends over 16 amino acids. DNA for the CDR3: TGCGCCAGCAGCCCGTTCAGCGGGGGCCTCACCGGGGAGCTGTTTTTT. It translates to CASSPFSGGLTGELFF.

This chain connects TRBV12-5 to TRBJ1-2; possibly TRBD1 for D (6 bases). The CDR3 contains 14 residues. Germline V gives CDR1 LGHNT, CDR2 FRNRAP. The V end lost 2 bases, the J end lost 8 bases, and 15 bases lay between the germline ends. The CDR3 nucleotides are TGTGCTAGTGGTTTGTTTACAGGGTTGGGCGGCTACACCTTC. Translated, it gives CASGLFTGLGGYTF.

V is TRBV2 and J is TRBJ2-2; the D gene is possibly TRBD1 (5 bases). The CDR3 is 16 residues long. From germline, CDR1 is SNHLY and CDR2 FYNNEI. V dropped 6 bases and J dropped 0 bases, with 14 bases sitting between them. The CDR3 DNA is TGTGCCAGCAGCCTCTTGGGGCACCCGAACACCGGGGAGCTGTTTTTT. Translation: CASSLLGHPNTGELFF.

The chain links TRBV9 to TRBJ2-3; D ambiguous. The CDR3 length is 12 residues. V was shortened by 7 bases and J by 4 bases, with 10 bases between the two germline ends. In germline, CDR1 is SGDLS, CDR2 YYNGEE. The chain's CDR3 is CASARSADTQYF. The CDR3 nucleotides are TGTGCCAGCGCTAGATCAGCAGATACGCAGTATTTT.

This clone was picked up one time. The CDR3 loop is CACGNWGDHYGYTF. CDR3 in DNA: TGTGCCTGCGGTAATTGGGGAGACCACTATGGCTACACCTTC. The genes are TRBV6-5 and TRBJ1-2; no firm D call. Trimming took 11 bases from V and 3 from J, leaving 19 bases between them. Germline V gives CDR1 MNHEY, CDR2 SVGAGI. There are 14 residues in the CDR3.

The table lists this clone with a count of one. The chain links TRBV6-4 to TRBJ2-1, with D hard to call. CDR1 is MRHNA and CDR2 is SNTAGT in the germline V gene. The CDR3 consists of 14 residues. V lost 4 bases to trimming and J lost 4 bases, with 11 bases between them. CDR3 in DNA: TGTGCCAGCAGTGGTGGAAGCGCGTACAATGAGCAGTTCTTC. Protein product: CASSGGSAYNEQFF.

The chain links TRBV19 to TRBJ2-3; tentative D call: TRBD1 (5 bases). Per germline, CDR1 LNHDA and CDR2 SQIVND (reference sequence). This CDR3 has 16 amino acids. V was pared by 3 bases and J by 0 bases, with 13 bases between. CDR3 sequence reads: CASSMDTGPSTDTQYF. The CDR3 region has the DNA TGTGCCAGTAGTATGGATACAGGTCCTAGCACAGATACGCAGTATTTT.

This rearrangement joins TRBV4-3 to TRBJ2-7; a weak D match, TRBD2 (5 bases). Germline V gene sequence: CDR1 LGHNA, CDR2 YSLEER. V lost 4 bases and J lost 2, with 9 bases in between. The CDR3 runs to 13 residues. The CDR3 DNA reads as TGCGCCAGCAGCCCCGGACTGACCTACGAGCAGTACTTC. Protein: CASSPGLTYEQYF.

The chain employs TRBV29-1 and TRBJ1-2, with D possibly TRBD1 on 5 matching bases. Per the germline V gene, CDR1 is SQVTM and CDR2 is ANQGSEA. This CDR3 is 13 amino acids long. Trimming removed 3 bases from V and 2 bases from J, with 10 bases in between. CDR3: CSVETASNYGYTF. For the CDR3, the DNA is TGCAGCGTTGAGACAGCGAGCAACTATGGCTACACCTTC.